What follows are 20 T cell receptor beta chains derived from one specimen sequenced in a study of T cell clonotyping in hematopoietic cell transplantation (dated by TCRdb to 2020 to 2022). Library preparation employed the immunoSEQ multiplex PCR assay. TCRdb stores this immuneACCESS table with in-frame sequences only. Part of the clones is absent; in the studies checked, under half of the shortfall reflects unresolved V genes, and no reason is known for the rest. Recorded for this sample are 25,000 to 35,000 clones; more than 70% of them occurred a single time. The ten largest make up about 5.9% of the sample. Read against the paper, the sample's time point label means: recipient sample about 28 days before transplant, after cytoreduction. The source was peripheral blood mononuclear cells, collected before stem cell transplant. Receptor source: a man over 45 with myelodysplastic syndrome. Some clones in this sample may be carry-over from other donors' samples.

In this sample, this clone is medium-sized. In DNA form, the CDR3 reads TGCAGCGTTGAAGAGGACAGGGGTCGATCGGAGACCCAGTACTTC. Protein product: CSVEEDRGRSETQYF. This sequence joins TRBV29-1 and TRBJ2-5; 9 bases match TRBD1. CDR1 and CDR2 from the germline V gene are SQVTM and ANQGSEA. V shed 0 bases and J 5 bases; nucleotides not matched to a gene: 7. This CDR3 contains 15 residues.

The rearrangement joins TRBV28 to TRBJ1-2; weak D call: TRBD1 (5 bases). With 3 bases removed from V and 4 bases from J, the gap between germline ends came to 12 bases. Germline CDR1 is MDHEN and CDR2 is SYDVKM. The CDR3 consists of 14 residues. The CDR3 sequence is CASSLGVGGYGYTF. CDR3 coding DNA: TGTGCCAGCAGTTTGGGGGTGGGCGGCTATGGCTACACCTTC.

The chain links TRBV7-3 to TRBJ1-1; the D gene is possibly TRBD1 (5 bases). Trimming shortened V by 1 base and J by 4 bases, and 13 bases separated the two germline ends. CDR1 and CDR2 (germline): SGHTA, FQGTGA. The length of the CDR3 is 15 residues. As DNA, the CDR3 is TGTGCCAGCAGCTTAATGGTGGGGGAGGGCACTGAAGCTTTCTTT. This gives the protein CASSLMVGEGTEAFF.

The chain is built from TRBV4-3 and TRBJ1-1; D is uncertain. The germline V gene has CDR1 LGHNA and CDR2 YSLEER. V dropped 1 base and J dropped 2 bases, with 8 bases sitting between them. This CDR3 contains 14 residues. In DNA, the CDR3 is TGCGCCAGCAGCCAAGTGGGCGGAAACACTGAAGCTTTCTTT. Its protein product is CASSQVGGNTEAFF.

This clone was seen only once. The V call is TRBV5-8, the J call TRBJ1-3; no clear D. CDR3 length equals 13 residues. Trimming shortened V by 1 base and J by 5 bases, and 7 bases separated the two germline ends. Germline V gives CDR1 SGHTS, CDR2 YDEGEE. The CDR3 loop reads CASSLIRRNTIYF. In nucleotides, the CDR3 is TGTGCCAGCAGCTTGATTCGAAGAAACACCATATATTTT.

V usage is TRBV20-1 and J usage is TRBJ2-5; D is unresolved. V was shortened by 7 bases and J by 0 bases, with 6 bases between the two germline ends. The CDR3 sequence is 11 residues long. CDR1 and CDR2 from the germline V gene are DFQATT and SNEGSKA (reference sequence). The CDR3: CSGEYQETQYF. The CDR3 DNA sequence: TGCAGTGGAGAGTACCAAGAGACCCAGTACTTC.

J is TRBJ1-1 and V is TRBV5-1; 7 bases match TRBD1. This CDR3 comprises 15 residues. CDR1 SGHRS and CDR2 YFSETQ come from the germline V gene. V gave up 3 bases and J gave up 6 bases; unmatched junction bases: 11. The CDR3 loop is CASSSIYRGGAEAFF. The CDR3 coding sequence is TGCGCCAGCAGCTCTATCTACAGGGGAGGCGCTGAAGCTTTCTTT.

The chain has TRBV6-5 and TRBJ1-2; TRBD1 aligns across 8 bases. The ends lost 4 bases at V and 5 bases at J; junction bases unmatched: 9. Germline V gene lookup returns CDR1 MNHEY and CDR2 SVGAGI. The CDR3 contains 15 residues. The DNA for the CDR3 is TGTGCCAGCAGTTCGGCCCGGACAGGGTTGTATGGCTACACCTTC. Translating gives CASSSARTGLYGYTF.

The chain carries TRBV30 and TRBJ2-1; the D is unclear. Trimming left V 7 bases short and J 4 bases short, with 14 bases between. Germline-derived CDR1 and CDR2 are GTSNPN and SVGIG (reference sequence). The CDR3 spans 13 residues. The DNA of the CDR3 is TGTGCCTTACAATACGCGGAGTACAATGAGCAGTTCTTC. Translating it yields CALQYAEYNEQFF. The full variable domain, in which reference TRBV30 and TRBJ2-1 provide the parts outside the CDR3, is SQTIHQWPATLVQPVGSPLSLECTVEGTSNPNLYWYRQAAGRGLQLLFYSVGIGQISSEVPQNLSASRPQDRQFILSSKKLLLSDSGFYLCALQYAEYNEQFFGPGTRLTVL.

Written as DNA, the CDR3 is TGTGCCAGCACCACTGCAGGATTCGAGCAGTACTTC. Protein: CASTTAGFEQYF. The chain couples TRBV6-5 to TRBJ2-7; D not resolved. The CDR3 covers 12 residues. With 7 bases removed from V and 6 bases from J, the gap between germline ends came to 13 bases. Germline V gene lookup returns CDR1 MNHEY and CDR2 SVGAGI.

This chain uses TRBV27 with TRBJ1-2; 8 bases line up with TRBD1. V shed 3 bases and J 8 bases; nucleotides not matched to a gene: 5. Germline values: CDR1 MNHEY, CDR2 SMNVEV (reference sequence). The CDR3 covers 13 residues. Written as DNA, the CDR3 is TGTGCCAGCAGTTTGGTTAGGGACAGGGGCTACACCTTC. This gives the protein CASSLVRDRGYTF.

This clone was seen only a few times. V and J are TRBV2 and TRBJ2-7; 8 positions agree with TRBD1. CDR3 length: 14 residues. Germline V gene lookup returns CDR1 SNHLY and CDR2 FYNNEI. The V gene end was trimmed by 4 bases and the J gene end by 4 bases; junction bases not matched to a gene: 6. Here the CDR3 DNA reads TGTGCCAGCAGTGTCGGGACAGGAGATTACGAGCAGTACTTC. Translating it yields CASSVGTGDYEQYF.

In this sample, this clone turned up a few times. The chain employs TRBV6-5 and TRBJ1-4; D unresolved. In germline, CDR1 is MNHEY, CDR2 SVGAGI. The V and J ends lost 0 bases and 8 bases respectively, with 10 bases between them. This CDR3 comprises 14 residues. CDR3 sequence (DNA): TGTGCCAGCAGTTACTCGGGAGCGGACGAAAAACTGTTTTTT. Translation: CASSYSGADEKLFF.

The chain is built from TRBV4-1 and TRBJ1-1, with 7 bases aligning to TRBD1. The CDR3 sequence is 14 residues long. Germline CDR1 reads MGHRA; CDR2 reads YSYEKL. V lost 3 bases and J lost 0; bases outside the gene matches: 1. CDR3 loop: CASSQTGMNTEAFF. In DNA, the CDR3 is TGCGCCAGCAGCCAGACAGGGATGAACACTGAAGCTTTCTTT.

The chain employs TRBV27 and TRBJ2-7, with D possibly matching TRBD2 (6 bases). Trimming removed 3 bases from V and 4 bases from J, with 10 bases in between. Germline lookup yields CDR1 MNHEY and CDR2 SMNVEV (reference sequence). The CDR3 is 13 amino acids. The CDR3 sequence is CASSFGGRYEQYF. In DNA form, the CDR3 reads TGTGCCAGCAGTTTCGGGGGAAGGTACGAGCAGTACTTC.

A few counts support this clone. The chain joins TRBV6-5 to TRBJ2-6, with a weak D call TRBD2 (6 bases). The CDR3 is made up of 16 amino acids. Germline CDR1 is MNHEY and CDR2 is SVGAGI. Trimming shortened V by 0 bases and J by 0 bases, and 6 bases separated the two germline ends. CDR3 nucleotides: TGTGCCAGCAGTTACTCGGGGGGCTCTGGGGCCAACGTCCTGACTTTC. Translation: CASSYSGGSGANVLTF.

Here the CDR3 reads CASSTSSGPSWEQYF. The CDR3 coding sequence is TGCGCCAGCAGCACTAGTAGCGGGCCCAGCTGGGAGCAGTACTTC. The rearrangement links TRBV5-1 to TRBJ2-7, with 7 bases identical to TRBD2. CDR1 is SGHRS and CDR2 is YFSETQ in the germline V gene. The CDR3 totals 15 residues. Unmatched junction bases numbered 14, after V lost 4 bases and J lost 7 bases.

This sequence joins TRBV5-6 and TRBJ2-1; a possible D gene is TRBD2 (5 bases). Looked up from germline, CDR1 is SGHDT and CDR2 is YYEEEE. V lost 0 bases and J lost 0, with 7 bases in between. The CDR3 sequence is 15 residues long. The CDR3 DNA follows: TGTGCCAGCAGCTTGGCGGGGTCCTCCTACAATGAGCAGTTCTTC. Translated: CASSLAGSSYNEQFF.

This clone was found a few times. The chain recombines TRBV25-1 with TRBJ1-1; no definite D call. Between the trimmed V and J ends, which lost 2 bases and 0 bases, there was a span of 4 bases. This CDR3 contains 13 residues. Germline V gene data show CDR1 as MGHDK and CDR2 as SYGVNS. CDR3 protein: CASSEEVNTEAFF. Here the CDR3 DNA reads TGTGCCAGCAGTGAAGAGGTGAACACTGAAGCTTTCTTT.

The chain recombines TRBV25-1 with TRBJ2-1; 9 nucleotides agree with TRBD2. After removal of 6 bases from V and 5 bases from J, the junction contained 11 bases not matched to a gene. This CDR3 region has 16 residues. The V gene's germline CDR1 is MGHDK and CDR2 SYGVNS. The CDR3 region has the DNA TGTGCCAGCAGAGCCGGGACTAGCTGGGTACACAATGAGCAGTTCTTC. It yields the protein CASRAGTSWVHNEQFF.